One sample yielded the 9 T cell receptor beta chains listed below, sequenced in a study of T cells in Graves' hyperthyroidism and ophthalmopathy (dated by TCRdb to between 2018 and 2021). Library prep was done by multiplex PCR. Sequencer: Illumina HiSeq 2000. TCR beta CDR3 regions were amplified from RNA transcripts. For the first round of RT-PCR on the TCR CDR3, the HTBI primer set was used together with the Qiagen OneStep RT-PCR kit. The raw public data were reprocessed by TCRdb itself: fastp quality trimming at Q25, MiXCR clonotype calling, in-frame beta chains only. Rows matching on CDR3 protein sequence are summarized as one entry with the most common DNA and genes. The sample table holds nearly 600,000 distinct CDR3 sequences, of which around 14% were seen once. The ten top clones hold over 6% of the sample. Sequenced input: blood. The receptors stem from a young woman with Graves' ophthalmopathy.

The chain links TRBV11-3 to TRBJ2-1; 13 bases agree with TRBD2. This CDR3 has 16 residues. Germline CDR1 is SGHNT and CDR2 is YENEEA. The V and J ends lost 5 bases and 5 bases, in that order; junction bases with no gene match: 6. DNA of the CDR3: TGTGCCAGCAGCCTACGGACTAGCGGGGGCCACAATGAGCAGTTCTTC. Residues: CASSLRTSGGHNEQFF.

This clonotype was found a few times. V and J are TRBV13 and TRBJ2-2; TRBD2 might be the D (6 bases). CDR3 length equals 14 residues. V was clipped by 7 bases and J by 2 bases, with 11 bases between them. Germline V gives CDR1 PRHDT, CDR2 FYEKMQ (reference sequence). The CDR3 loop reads CASKPGANTGELFF. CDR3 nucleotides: TGTGCCAGCAAGCCGGGAGCCAACACCGGGGAGCTGTTTTTT.

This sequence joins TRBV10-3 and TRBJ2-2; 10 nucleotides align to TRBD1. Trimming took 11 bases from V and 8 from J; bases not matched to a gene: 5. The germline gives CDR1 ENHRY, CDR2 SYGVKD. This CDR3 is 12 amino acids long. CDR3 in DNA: TGTGCCTCGGGACAGGGGAGTGGGGAGCTGTTTTTT. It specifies CASGQGSGELFF.

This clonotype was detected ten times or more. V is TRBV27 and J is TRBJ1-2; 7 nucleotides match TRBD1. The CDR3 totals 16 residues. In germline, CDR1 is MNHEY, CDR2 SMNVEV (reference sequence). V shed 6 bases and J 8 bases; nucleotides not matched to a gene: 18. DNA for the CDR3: TGTGCCAGCAGCCCTCAGTGGGGCAGGGGGGATGACGGCTACACCTTC. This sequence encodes CASSPQWGRGDDGYTF.

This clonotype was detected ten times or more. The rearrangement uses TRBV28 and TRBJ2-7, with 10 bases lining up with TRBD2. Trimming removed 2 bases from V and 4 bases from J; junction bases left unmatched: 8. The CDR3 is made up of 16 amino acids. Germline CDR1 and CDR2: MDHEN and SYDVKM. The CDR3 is CASSLITSGTLYEQYF. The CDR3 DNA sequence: TGTGCCAGCAGTTTAATAACTAGCGGGACTCTATACGAGCAGTACTTC.

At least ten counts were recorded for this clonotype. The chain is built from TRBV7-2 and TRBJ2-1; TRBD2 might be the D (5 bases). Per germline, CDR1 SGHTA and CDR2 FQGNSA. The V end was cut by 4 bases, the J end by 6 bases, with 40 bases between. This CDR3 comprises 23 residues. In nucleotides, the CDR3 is TGTGCCAGCAGCTACCCACCTTCCTTCGGTGGGGAGACGCCCGCCCAGCCCGCCAATGAGCAGTTCTTC. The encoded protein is CASSYPPSFGGETPAQPANEQFF.

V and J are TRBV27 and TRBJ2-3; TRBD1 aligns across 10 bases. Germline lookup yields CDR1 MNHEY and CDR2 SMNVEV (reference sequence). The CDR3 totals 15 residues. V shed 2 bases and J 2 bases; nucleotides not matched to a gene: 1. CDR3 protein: CASSLGTGVTDTQYF. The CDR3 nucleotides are TGTGCCAGCAGTTTAGGGACAGGGGTCACAGATACGCAGTATTTT.

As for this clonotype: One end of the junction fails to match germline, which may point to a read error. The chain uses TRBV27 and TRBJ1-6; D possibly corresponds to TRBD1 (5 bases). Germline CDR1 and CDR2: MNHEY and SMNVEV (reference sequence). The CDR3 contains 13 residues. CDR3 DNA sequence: TGTGCCAGCGCCGGGGGAAATAATCCACCCCTCCACTTT. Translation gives CASAGGNNPPLHF.

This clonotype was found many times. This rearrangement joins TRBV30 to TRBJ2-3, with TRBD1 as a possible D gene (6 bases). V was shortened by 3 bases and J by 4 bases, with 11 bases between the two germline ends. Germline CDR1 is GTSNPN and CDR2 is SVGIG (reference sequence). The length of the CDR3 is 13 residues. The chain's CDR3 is CAWSRTAADTQYF. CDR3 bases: TGTGCCTGGAGCCGGACAGCAGCAGATACGCAGTATTTT.